This T cell receptor (beta chain) was recovered during a study of control samples from healthy donors and cancer patients. The CDR3 length is 15 residues. Germline V CDR1 and CDR2: SGHTA, FQGNSA. The V segment lost 4 bases and the J segment 2 bases; nucleotides outside the gene matches: 8. Produced via immunoSEQ multiplex PCR; TCRdb's table is partial and in-frame only. The repertoire holds around 19,000 clones, with roughly 80% as singletons. This clonotype was sampled from an older man with head and neck cancer. Sequenced material: PBMCs. The rearrangement joins TRBV7-2 to TRBJ2-7; 7 bases line up with TRBD2. CDR3 sequence: CASSSPERGTYEQYF. CDR3 nucleotide sequence: TGTGCCAGCAGCTCCCCTGAGCGGGGAACCTACGAGCAGTACTTC. Supplemented by reference TRBV7-2 and TRBJ2-7, the full variable domain reads GAGVSQSPSNKVTEKGKDVELRCDPISGHTALYWYRQSLGQGLEFLIYFQGNSAPDKSGLPSDRFSAERTGGSVSTLTIQRTQQEDSAVYLCASSSPERGTYEQYFGPGTRLTVT.